This T cell receptor (beta chain) stems from a study of blood T cell repertoires in COVID-19. Turning to the study itself: COVID-19 samples from acute and convalescent phases originated in the United States, Italy and Spain.

Germline CDR1 reads SNHLY; CDR2 reads FYNNEI. The CDR3 loop spans 14 amino acids. Trimming took 6 bases from V and 6 from J; bases not matched to a gene: 5. This study enrolled people aged about 18 to 100 from about two dozen US geographic areas. The assay was immunoSEQ multiplex PCR, and TCRdb's table has in-frame clones only and misses some. The sample records 250,000 to 300,000 clones, just over 90% being singletons. The sample was PBMCs or T cells enriched from blood (not recorded which). The chain employs TRBV2 and TRBJ2-2, with 9 positions matching TRBD1. The clonotype was recovered from a woman aged 40 to 50 with acute COVID-19. This CDR3 is CASRGQGPAGELFF. The CDR3 region has the DNA TGTGCCAGCAGGGGACAGGGTCCGGCCGGGGAGCTGTTTTTT.